Listed below are T cell receptor beta chains from one sample, sequenced in a study of blood T cell repertoires in COVID-19. The assay was immunoSEQ multiplex PCR, and TCRdb's table has in-frame clones only and misses some. The data show fewer than 250,000 clones, 87% seen once. The specimen sequenced was PBMCs or T cells enriched from blood (not recorded which). The origin of the receptors is a woman younger than 45 with acute COVID-19. CDR3s include the opening cysteine and the closing phenylalanine or tryptophan. A D gene is named only where the DNA matches it firmly. Clone size, where shown, is once, few, many, or a class for clones that have expanded.

j_call v_call clone_size d_call cdr3_nt cdr3_aa
TRBJ1-1 TRBV29-1 once . TGCAGCGTTGGGTCGGGACTTGAAGCTTTCTTT CSVGSGLEAFF
TRBJ1-2 TRBV5-1 . . TGCGCCAGCAGCGCCGCTGAAGAGGGTCGGTATGGCTACACCTTC CASSAAEEGRYGYTF
TRBJ1-3 TRBV6-5 . . TGTGCCAGCAGCCTTTCGACAGAAGGAAACACCATATATTTT CASSLSTEGNTIYF
TRBJ2-5 TRBV7-2 . . TGTGCCAGCAGCTTAGTCGGGGGGCGGGAGACCCAGTACTTC CASSLVGGRETQYF
TRBJ1-4 TRBV10-1 once TRBD1 TGCGCCAGCAGTGAGTCCGGGACAGAGGATGAAAAACTGTTTTTT CASSESGTEDEKLFF
TRBJ1-6 TRBV7-2 . . TGTGCCAGCACCTCCCCGGGGGGAGGTTCACCCCTCCACTTT CASTSPGGGSPLHF
TRBJ1-3 TRBV5-1 few TRBD1 TGCGCCAGCAGCCCCGACAGGGACCAAGGAAACACCATATATTTT CASSPDRDQGNTIYF
TRBJ2-7 TRBV15 . TRBD1 TGTGCCACCAGCAGAGGGGGGACAGGAGCCTACGAGCAGTACTTC CATSRGGTGAYEQYF
TRBJ1-2 TRBV7-9 . . TGTGCCAGCAGGGAACGGACGGGGAGCTATGGCTACACCTTC CASRERTGSYGYTF
TRBJ1-2 TRBV7-9 . TRBD1 TGTGCCAGCAGCTCAGGGGGTGGCTACACCTTC CASSSGGGYTF
TRBJ1-1 TRBV10-2 . . TGCGCCACTCTTGAACCTCTACCGGGCACTGAAGCTTTCTTT CATLEPLPGTEAFF
TRBJ2-7 TRBV20-1 . . TGCAGTGCTCCTTACGAGCAGTACTTC CSAPYEQYF
TRBJ2-7 TRBV7-2 . TRBD2 TGTGCCAGCAGCATTACTAGCGGGGGGGTCTTAGACGCCTACGAGCAGTACTTC CASSITSGGVLDAYEQYF
TRBJ1-2 TRBV3-1/TRBV3-2 . . TGTGCCAGCAGCCAAGGAGATGGCTACACCTTC CASSQGDGYTF
TRBJ2-1 TRBV5-1 . TRBD2 TGCGCCAGCAGCTTGGGAGGCGGGGGGGCCTACAATGAGCAGTTCTTC CASSLGGGGAYNEQFF
TRBJ1-2 TRBV18 . . TGTGCCAGCTCACCCCAGGGTAGACCCTATGGCTACACCTTC CASSPQGRPYGYTF
TRBJ1-3 TRBV9 . . TGTGCCAGCAGCGTTGGAGGACGAAACACCATATATTTT CASSVGGRNTIYF
TRBJ1-1 TRBV5-1 . . TGCGCCAGCAGCCGTACAGGTGTGGGGAACACTGAAGCTTTCTTT CASSRTGVGNTEAFF
TRBJ2-4 TRBV2 once . TGTGCCAGCAGGGCCGGGACACGGACAAACATTCAGTACTTC CASRAGTRTNIQYF
TRBJ1-2 TRBV27 . . TGTGCCAGCAAACGAGGGGGAGATGGCTACACCTTC CASKRGGDGYTF
TRBJ2-7 TRBV18 . . TGTGCCAGCTCACCCGGACAGATACCCTACGAGCAGTACTTC CASSPGQIPYEQYF
TRBJ1-3 TRBV2 . . TGTGCCAGCAGCCCCGGGGGCTCTGGAAACACCATATATTTT CASSPGGSGNTIYF
TRBJ2-1 TRBV3-1/TRBV3-2 many TRBD2 TGTGCCAGCAGCCCGGCGACTAGCGGGGGTCATGAGCAGTTCTTC CASSPATSGGHEQFF
TRBJ1-1 TRBV5-1 . TRBD1 TGCGCCAGCAGCTTGGCCGGGGCAGGGGGCTCTGAAGCTTTCTTT CASSLAGAGGSEAFF
TRBJ2-2 TRBV6-6 . . TGTGCCAGCAGTTACTCTACGAACACCGGGGAGCTGTTTTTT CASSYSTNTGELFF
TRBJ1-2 TRBV7-9 few . TGTGCCACCATAGGGAACATAAGACAGGCCTATGGCTACACCTTC CATIGNIRQAYGYTF
TRBJ2-2 TRBV3-1/TRBV3-2 . TRBD2 TGTGCCAGCAGCCAAGGAGCGGGGACTAACACCGGGGAGCTGTTTTTT CASSQGAGTNTGELFF
TRBJ1-2 TRBV19 . TRBD1 TGTGCCAGTAGCTTCACAGGGGGCCCCTATGGCTACACCTTC CASSFTGGPYGYTF
TRBJ1-1 TRBV27 . . TGTGCCAGCAGTTCCCTGGGTGAGGGGAACACTGAAGCTTTCTTT CASSSLGEGNTEAFF
TRBJ1-2 TRBV11-2 . . TGTGCCAGCAGCTATCAGAACTATGGCTACACCTTC CASSYQNYGYTF
TRBJ2-7 TRBV15 . TRBD1 TGTGCCACCAGCAGGGACAGGGGGGGGTACGAGCAGTACTTC CATSRDRGGYEQYF
TRBJ1-3 TRBV10-3 once TRBD1 TGTGCCATCAGTGATGACTCCCGGGACAGGGGGCAGGCTGGAAACACCATATATTTT CAISDDSRDRGQAGNTIYF
TRBJ2-2 TRBV11-2 . . TGTGCCAGCAGCTTAGTGAGGGATGCCGGGGAGCTGTTTTTT CASSLVRDAGELFF
TRBJ1-3 TRBV11-3 . . TGTGCCAGCAGCTTAGACCAAAGAGACACCATATATTTT CASSLDQRDTIYF
TRBJ1-3 TRBV3-1/TRBV3-2 . . TGTGCCAGCAGCCGCGGGGGGGACACCATATATTTT CASSRGGDTIYF
TRBJ2-7 TRBV7-9 . TRBD1 TGTGCCAGCAGCCGCGCCGGGACAGACTACGAGCAGTACTTC CASSRAGTDYEQYF
TRBJ2-5 TRBV29-1 . TRBD2 TGCAGCGCCCGCGGACTAGCGGGCGGGGAGACCCAGTACTTC CSARGLAGGETQYF